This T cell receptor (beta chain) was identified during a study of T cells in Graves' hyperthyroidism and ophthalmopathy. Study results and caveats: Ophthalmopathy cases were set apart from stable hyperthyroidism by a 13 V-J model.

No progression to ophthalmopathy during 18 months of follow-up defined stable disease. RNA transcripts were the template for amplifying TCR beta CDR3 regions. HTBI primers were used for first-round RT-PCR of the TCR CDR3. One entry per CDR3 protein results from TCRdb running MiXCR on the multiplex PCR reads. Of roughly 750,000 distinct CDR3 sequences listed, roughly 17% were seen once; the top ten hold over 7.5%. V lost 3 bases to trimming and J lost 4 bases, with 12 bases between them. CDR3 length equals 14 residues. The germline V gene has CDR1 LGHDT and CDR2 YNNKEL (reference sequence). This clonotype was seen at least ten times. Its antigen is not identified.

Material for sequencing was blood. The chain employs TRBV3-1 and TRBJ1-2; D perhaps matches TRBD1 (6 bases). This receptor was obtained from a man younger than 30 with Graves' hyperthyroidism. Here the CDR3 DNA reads TGTGCCAGCAGCCAGTCGACAGGACTCTATGGCTACACCTTC. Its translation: CASSQSTGLYGYTF.